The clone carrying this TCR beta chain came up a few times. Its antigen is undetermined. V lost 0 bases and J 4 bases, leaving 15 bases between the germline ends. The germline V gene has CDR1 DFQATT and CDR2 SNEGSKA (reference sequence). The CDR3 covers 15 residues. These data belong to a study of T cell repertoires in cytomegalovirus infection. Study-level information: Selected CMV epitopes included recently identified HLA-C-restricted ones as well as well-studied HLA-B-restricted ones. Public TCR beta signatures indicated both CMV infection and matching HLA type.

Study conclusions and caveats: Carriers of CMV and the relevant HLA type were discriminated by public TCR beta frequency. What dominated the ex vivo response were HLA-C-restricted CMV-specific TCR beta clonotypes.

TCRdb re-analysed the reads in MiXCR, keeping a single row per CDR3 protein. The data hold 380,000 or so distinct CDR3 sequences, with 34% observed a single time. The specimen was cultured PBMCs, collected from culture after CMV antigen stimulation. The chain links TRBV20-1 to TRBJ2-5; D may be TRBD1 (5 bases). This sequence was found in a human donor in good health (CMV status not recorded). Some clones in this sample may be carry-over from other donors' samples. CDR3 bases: TGCAGTGCTAGAGACCCAGAAGGGGTGGGAGAGACCCAGTACTTC. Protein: CSARDPEGVGETQYF.